Here is one TCR beta chain with its context. Its antigen is undetermined. The same CDR3 is also encoded by other DNA sequences in this sample. The data stem from a study of shared clonotypes between healthy human individuals. Sorted-subset replicate PCRs used approximately 190 ng of genomic DNA. This amount corresponded to about 29,000 T cell genomes. Generated by immunoSEQ multiplex PCR, the TCRdb table keeps only in-frame clones and is missing some. The sample contains around 1.9 million clones, about 94% of which appear only once. Naive CD8 cells comprised CD45RO-negative, CCR7-positively selected cells, excluding terminally differentiated effector memory CD45RA+ cells. Whole-study results and caveats: A generally larger estimated richness was seen in naive subsets than in memory subsets. It was expected that sequencing depth would affect clonotype sharing among donors. Specimens sampled were limited to blood, with tissue repertoires likely differing.

The CDR3 contains 12 residues. V was clipped by 3 bases and J by 4 bases, with 7 bases between them. CDR1 SGHDT and CDR2 YYEEEE come from the germline V gene. The receptor was derived from a man aged 18 to 29 in good health. Some clones in this sample may be carry-over from other donors' samples. What was sequenced was naive CD8+ T cells from PBMCs. The V and J genes are TRBV5-6 and TRBJ1-1; maybe TRBD1 (5 bases). The CDR3 is CASSWGGTEAFF. The CDR3 DNA follows: TGTGCCAGCAGCTGGGGGGGCACTGAAGCTTTCTTT.